The clone carrying this T cell receptor beta chain was seen repeatedly, ten times or more. Its specificity is not known. TCRdb fed the 5' RACE reads into MiXCR, producing one record per CDR3 protein. The table lists 200,000 to 250,000 distinct CDR3 sequences, roughly 7.5% of them singletons. The record originates from a study of identical twins. Whole-study results and caveats: Alpha sequences out of frame and shared by twins had excess low generation probability.

The CDR3 is 15 residues long. The germline CDR1 and CDR2 sequences are LGHNA and YNFKEQ. Trimming took 0 bases from V and 3 from J, leaving 9 bases between them. The sample was also reused in another study, on yellow fever vaccine responses in identical twins.

The source of this sequence is a woman younger than 30 in good health. The J gene is TRBJ2-1, the V gene TRBV4-2; D is perhaps TRBD2 (6 bases). Sequenced input: memory (CD45RO+) T cells sorted from blood. The CDR3 region has the DNA TGTGCCAGCAGCCAAGATTCGGACTACTACAATGAGCAGTTCTTC. It codes for CASSQDSDYYNEQFF.